The clone carrying this TCR beta chain turned up a few times. Its antigen is not identified. These data come from a study of T cell repertoires in cytomegalovirus infection. The overall study: Carrying CMV and the relevant HLA type showed in public TCR beta signatures.

TCRdb reprocessed the reads via MiXCR and lists one record per CDR3 protein. Here the sample spans approximately 1,000,000 distinct CDR3 sequences, less than 40% being singletons. General observations from the study: Adding up the frequency of public TCR beta families identified people who carried CMV plus the relevant HLA. Predominance within the ex vivo response was attributable to HLA-C-restricted CMV-specific TCR beta clonotypes.

Trimming cost V 1 base and J 1 base, with 11 bases left between them. CDR1 LGHNA and CDR2 YSLEER come from the germline V gene. The CDR3 sequence is 16 residues long. The V gene is TRBV4-3, the J gene TRBJ2-4; weak D call: TRBD1 (5 bases). Material: cultured CD8+ T cells from PBMCs, obtained from culture after CMV antigen stimulation. The receptor was derived from a human donor in good health (CMV status not recorded). Some clones in this sample may be carry-over from other donors' samples. This CDR3 reads CASSQGSGSAKNIQYF. The CDR3 coding sequence is TGCGCCAGCAGCCAAGGATCAGGGTCGGCCAAAAACATTCAGTACTTC.